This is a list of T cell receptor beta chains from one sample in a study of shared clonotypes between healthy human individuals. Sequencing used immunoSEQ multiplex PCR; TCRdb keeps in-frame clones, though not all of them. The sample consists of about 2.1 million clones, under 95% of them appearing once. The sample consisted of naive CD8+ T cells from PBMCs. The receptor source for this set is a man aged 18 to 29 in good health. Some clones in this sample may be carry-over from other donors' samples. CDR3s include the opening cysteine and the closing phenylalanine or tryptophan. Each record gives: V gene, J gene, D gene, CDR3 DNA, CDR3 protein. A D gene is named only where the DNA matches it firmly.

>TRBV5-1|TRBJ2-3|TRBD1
TGCGCCAGCAGCCCGGATGGGACAGGCTTCTCAGATACGCAGTATTTT
CASSPDGTGFSDTQYF
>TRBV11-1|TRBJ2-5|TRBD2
TGTGCCAGCAGCCCTGGACTAGCGGGAGTTCAAGAGACCCAGTACTTC
CASSPGLAGVQETQYF
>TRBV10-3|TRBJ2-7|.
TGTGCCATCAGTGAGTCGCGCGGCGCGTCTTCCTACGAGCAGTACTTC
CAISESRGASSYEQYF
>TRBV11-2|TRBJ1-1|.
TGTGCCAGCAGCTTAGACAGGGGAAGGGAGGATAACACTGAAGCTTTCTTT
CASSLDRGREDNTEAFF
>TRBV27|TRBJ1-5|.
TGTGCCAGCGGCTATGGTCAGCCCCAGCATTTT
CASGYGQPQHF
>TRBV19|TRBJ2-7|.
TGTGCCAGTAGTATTACTGGCGGCTACGAGCAGTACTTC
CASSITGGYEQYF
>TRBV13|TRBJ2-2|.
TGTGCCAGCAGGGGTAGCGGACAACTCGGGGAGCTGTTTTTT
CASRGSGQLGELFF
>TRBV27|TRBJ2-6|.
TGTGCCAGCAGTTCATGGACATTAGGCCGCTCTGGGGCCAACGTCCTGACTTTC
CASSSWTLGRSGANVLTF
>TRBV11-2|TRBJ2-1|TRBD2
TGTGCCAGCAGCACGCAATCCGGGACTAGCGGGAGGTGGGATGAGCAGTTCTTC
CASSTQSGTSGRWDEQFF
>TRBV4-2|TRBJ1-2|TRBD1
TGTGCCAGCAGCCAAGATGTTTCCCGGACAGGGTATGGCTACACCTTC
CASSQDVSRTGYGYTF